These 17 T cell receptor beta chains were all obtained from the same sample, sequenced in a study of blood T cell repertoires in COVID-19. Clones were sequenced by immunoSEQ multiplex PCR, and TCRdb holds only the in-frame ones, with some missing. The sample shows around 220,000 clones, about 84% of them seen only once. The sequenced material came from PBMCs or T cells enriched from blood (not recorded which). These receptors came from a woman aged 40-49 years with acute COVID-19.

This chain links TRBV28 with TRBJ1-1; D unclear. The V and J ends lost 4 bases and 8 bases respectively, with 14 bases between them. CDR3 length: 13 amino acids. Germline values: CDR1 MDHEN, CDR2 SYDVKM. The CDR3 nucleotides are TGTGCCAGCAGTTCCCAGGTCCGTATGGAAGCTTTCTTT. Protein: CASSSQVRMEAFF. The entire variable domain, with the rest obtained from reference TRBV28 and TRBJ1-1, is as follows: DVKVTQSSRYLVKRTGEKVFLECVQDMDHENMFWYRQDPGLGLRLIYFSYDVKMKEKGDIPEGYSVSREKKERFSLILESASTNQTSMYLCASSSQVRMEAFFGQGTRLTVV.

This chain connects TRBV28 to TRBJ1-5, with D perhaps TRBD1 (6 bases). The V gene's germline CDR1 is MDHEN and CDR2 SYDVKM. Trimming left V 4 bases short and J 5 bases short, with 12 bases between. CDR3 length equals 14 residues. The CDR3 sequence is CASSSYGGHQPQHF. CDR3 nucleotides: TGTGCCAGCAGTTCCTACGGGGGGCATCAGCCCCAGCATTTT.

The chain joins TRBV4-3 to TRBJ2-3, with D perhaps matching TRBD1 (6 bases). CDR3 length: 16 residues. Trimming pared 0 bases from V and 3 bases from J, leaving 13 bases between. Germline CDR1 and CDR2: LGHNA and YSLEER. The CDR3 bases are TGCGCCAGCAGCCAAGAACAGGGTTTAGGTACAGATACGCAGTATTTT. It encodes CASSQEQGLGTDTQYF.

This clone has just one count. V and J are TRBV6-2 or TRBV6-3 and TRBJ1-2, with D possibly matching TRBD1 (6 bases). Germline V lookup: CDR1 MNHEY, CDR2 SVGEGT. This CDR3 is 14 amino acids long. V lost 5 bases to trimming and J lost 3 bases, with 13 bases between them. CDR3 bases: TGTGCCAGCAGTACGGACAGCACGTACTATGGCTACACCTTC. This encodes CASSTDSTYYGYTF.

The chain has TRBV28 and TRBJ1-4, with 7 bases identical to TRBD1. The V segment lost 6 bases and the J segment 7 bases; nucleotides outside the gene matches: 14. Per germline, CDR1 MDHEN and CDR2 SYDVKM. CDR3 length: 16 residues. CDR3 sequence: CASSPRQGRLREKLFF. The CDR3 DNA sequence: TGTGCCAGCAGCCCCAGACAGGGAAGGTTGCGTGAAAAACTGTTTTTT.

The genes are TRBV19 and TRBJ1-6; 7 nucleotides line up with TRBD1. After removal of 5 bases from V and 7 bases from J, the junction contained 8 bases not matched to a gene. Germline values: CDR1 LNHDA, CDR2 SQIVND (reference sequence). There are 15 residues in the CDR3. The CDR3, as DNA: TGTGCCAGTAGTCCCCCGACAGGGTGGAATTCACCCCTCCACTTT. The encoded protein is CASSPPTGWNSPLHF.

The rearrangement links TRBV2 to TRBJ1-1, with 7 bases identical to TRBD1. The V segment lost 4 bases and the J segment 7 bases; nucleotides outside the gene matches: 12. Germline-derived CDR1 and CDR2 are SNHLY and FYNNEI. The CDR3 contains 15 residues. CDR3 amino acids: CASSGGQPIYSEAFF. The CDR3 nucleotides are TGTGCCAGCAGTGGGGGACAGCCGATATATAGTGAAGCTTTCTTT.

The rearrangement links TRBV4-1 to TRBJ2-7, with a tentative D call TRBD2 (6 bases). V lost 3 bases to trimming and J lost 2 bases, with 14 bases between them. Per germline, CDR1 MGHRA and CDR2 YSYEKL. CDR3 length: 15 amino acids. The CDR3 spells CASSHAGSVTYEQYF. CDR3 sequence (DNA): TGCGCCAGCAGCCATGCCGGGAGCGTAACCTACGAGCAGTACTTC.

V usage is TRBV4-1 and J usage is TRBJ2-7; 7 nucleotides line up with TRBD2. Looked up from germline, CDR1 is MGHRA and CDR2 is YSYEKL. The CDR3 consists of 15 residues. V lost 1 base, J lost 1 base, and 4 bases stayed unmatched. The CDR3 reads CASSQGGGLSYEQYF. CDR3 DNA: TGCGCCAGCAGCCAAGGCGGGGGATTGTCCTACGAGCAGTACTTC.

V and J are TRBV27 and TRBJ1-2, with a tentative D call TRBD1 (5 bases). The CDR3 consists of 13 residues. V lost 4 bases, J lost 3 bases, and 9 bases lay in between. The germline V gene encodes CDR1 MNHEY and CDR2 SMNVEV (reference sequence). The CDR3 nucleotides read TGTGCCAGCAGTTGGGGGAGGTACTATGGCTACACCTTC. Translation: CASSWGRYYGYTF.

The chain uses TRBV18 and TRBJ1-2; 10 bases map to TRBD1. This CDR3 comprises 14 residues. V shed 4 bases and J 5 bases; nucleotides not matched to a gene: 4. Germline CDR1 is KGHSH and CDR2 is LQKENI. The DNA for the CDR3 is TGTGCCAGCTCACTGGGACAGGGGACTTATGGCTACACCTTC. Its protein is CASSLGQGTYGYTF.

CDR3 sequence (DNA): TGCGCCAGCAGGTTGTCGATAGGGGGCCAGGAAAAACTGTTTTTT. Its protein product is CASRLSIGGQEKLFF. V usage is TRBV5-1 and J usage is TRBJ1-4; TRBD1 aligns across 7 bases. V dropped 5 bases and J dropped 8; count of bases not matched to a gene: 12. Germline CDR1 and CDR2: SGHRS and YFSETQ. The CDR3 length is 15 residues.

This clone appeared a single time. V gene TRBV6-2 or TRBV6-3 combines with J gene TRBJ2-7; D is ambiguous. This CDR3 is 13 amino acids long. Germline V gene data show CDR1 as MNHEY and CDR2 as SVGEGT. V lost 0 bases and J lost 2, with 5 bases in between. This chain's CDR3 is CASSYSSPYEQYF. DNA of the CDR3: TGTGCCAGCAGTTACTCGTCTCCCTACGAGCAGTACTTC.

The CDR3 spells CASSGGTSGFSSYNEQFF. CDR3 sequence (DNA): TGCGCCAGCAGCGGCGGGACTAGCGGGTTTAGCTCCTACAATGAGCAGTTCTTC. The V call is TRBV5-1, the J call TRBJ2-1; TRBD2 matches 12 bases. The CDR3 spans 18 residues. V lost 4 bases, J lost 0 bases, and 8 bases stayed unmatched. The V gene's germline CDR1 is SGHRS and CDR2 YFSETQ.

V and J are TRBV6-2 or TRBV6-3 and TRBJ2-1; D is possibly TRBD2 (6 bases). With 5 bases removed from V and 14 bases from J, the gap between germline ends came to 13 bases. Germline V gene sequence: CDR1 MNHEY, CDR2 SVGEGT. The CDR3 consists of 11 residues. CDR3 sequence: CASSTQRREFF. In DNA form, the CDR3 reads TGTGCCAGCAGTACCCAACGGAGGGAGTTCTTC.

The chain carries TRBV6-5 and TRBJ2-7, with TRBD1 identical over 8 bases. This CDR3 is built from 15 residues. Trimming at V came to 7 bases and at J to 5 bases, leaving 13 bases not matched to a gene. CDR1 and CDR2 (germline): MNHEY, SVGAGI. The CDR3 loop is CASISMKTGGNEQYF. CDR3 bases: TGTGCCAGCATTTCGATGAAAACAGGGGGTAACGAGCAGTACTTC.

This rearrangement joins TRBV28 to TRBJ1-4, with a weak D call TRBD1 (6 bases). Germline CDR1 is MDHEN and CDR2 is SYDVKM. The CDR3 is made up of 15 amino acids. The V end lost 2 bases, the J end lost 7 bases, and 14 bases lay between the germline ends. The CDR3 coding sequence is TGTGCCAGCAGTTTAATTTGGGGGCAGGGTGAAAAACTGTTTTTT. Translation gives CASSLIWGQGEKLFF.